Shown below are 17 T cell receptor beta chains from a single sample sequenced in a study of chemoradiotherapy in HPV16-positive cancers. Here immunoSEQ multiplex PCR was the method, and the copy in TCRdb shows in-frame clones only, minus some. Of 30,000 to 40,000 clones in the sample, more than 65% are singletons; the top ten hold more than 5%. This specimen was blood, taken from a patient who underwent chemoradiotherapy. These TCRs come from a human donor with HPV-associated anogenital cancer.

V gene TRBV7-2 combines with J gene TRBJ1-4; 8 nucleotides line up with TRBD1. This CDR3 contains 17 residues. CDR1 and CDR2 (germline): SGHTA, FQGNSA. Losses at the gene ends were 5 bases for V and 8 bases for J; bases not matched to a gene: 16. The CDR3 sequence is CASSQGQGGFWGEKLFF. As DNA, the CDR3 is TGTGCCAGCAGCCAAGGACAGGGAGGTTTTTGGGGGGAAAAACTGTTTTTT. Looking up the rest from reference TRBV7-2 and TRBJ1-4 gives the full variable domain: GAGVSQSPSNKVTEKGKDVELRCDPISGHTALYWYRQSLGQGLEFLIYFQGNSAPDKSGLPSDRFSAERTGGSVSTLTIQRTQQEDSAVYLCASSQGQGGFWGEKLFFGSGTQLSVL.

This clone showed up just a few times. The chain joins TRBV30 to TRBJ1-6, with TRBD1 as a possible D gene (5 bases). The CDR3 has 17 residues. Germline V gene lookup returns CDR1 GTSNPN and CDR2 SVGIG (reference sequence). V was clipped by 0 bases and J by 9 bases, with 21 bases between them. The CDR3 DNA follows: TGTGCCTGGAGTGTACAGAGGGTGATCGGGGGGATTTCACCCCTCCACTTT. It specifies CAWSVQRVIGGISPLHF.

This chain uses TRBV7-6 with TRBJ2-5; TRBD1 matches 8 bases. The CDR3 loop spans 17 amino acids. CDR1 and CDR2 (germline): SGHVS, FNYEAQ. J was trimmed by 1 base and V by 1 base; bases with no gene match: 8. CDR3 protein: CASSLEGRGLGQETQYF. In DNA form, the CDR3 reads TGTGCCAGCAGCTTAGAGGGCAGGGGGCTTGGCCAAGAGACCCAGTACTTC.

This CDR3 reads CAWSVAGSRTEAFF. The CDR3 coding sequence is TGTGCCTGGAGTGTAGCGGGCTCGAGGACTGAAGCTTTCTTT. The J gene is TRBJ1-1, the V gene TRBV30; no definite D call. Looked up from germline, CDR1 is GTSNPN and CDR2 is SVGIG (reference sequence). The CDR3 totals 14 residues. The V end lost 0 bases, the J end lost 5 bases, and 13 bases lay between the germline ends.

This CDR3 reads CASSEYGDQETQYF. The DNA of the CDR3 is TGTGCCAGCAGTGAGTACGGAGACCAAGAGACCCAGTACTTC. The V gene is TRBV25-1, the J gene TRBJ2-5; D unclear. V lost 3 bases to trimming and J lost 0 bases, with 8 bases between them. The CDR3 sequence is 14 residues long. The germline CDR1 and CDR2 sequences are MGHDK and SYGVNS.

The chain combines TRBV4-1 with TRBJ1-3; 8 bases align to TRBD1. The CDR3 length is 17 residues. J was trimmed by 0 bases and V by 4 bases; bases with no gene match: 8. CDR1 and CDR2 from the germline V gene are MGHRA and YSYEKL. In DNA, the CDR3 is TGCGCCAGCAGCCGTCCGGGACAGGATTCCTCTGGAAACACCATATATTTT. It codes for CASSRPGQDSSGNTIYF.

V gene TRBV10-3 combines with J gene TRBJ1-1; tentatively, D is TRBD1 (6 bases). CDR3 length equals 12 residues. V was pared by 5 bases and J by 3 bases, with 7 bases between. Looked up from germline, CDR1 is ENHRY and CDR2 is SYGVKD. CDR3 region: CAISRQDTEAFF. The CDR3 DNA reads as TGTGCCATCAGTCGACAGGACACTGAAGCTTTCTTT.

This clone appeared a single time. J is TRBJ1-2 and V is TRBV4-1, with no clear D. With 0 bases removed from V and 14 bases from J, the gap between germline ends came to 22 bases. The CDR3 extends over 15 amino acids. CDR1 and CDR2 (germline): MGHRA, YSYEKL. The CDR3 region has the DNA TGCGCCAGCAGCCAAGATCACGCGGTGTCCTGGTGGCAAACCTTC. Translating it yields CASSQDHAVSWWQTF.

The genes are TRBV7-9 and TRBJ2-3, with D possibly matching TRBD1 (6 bases). The CDR3 covers 14 residues. CDR1 SEHNR and CDR2 FQNEAQ come from the germline V gene (reference sequence). V was clipped by 5 bases and J by 5 bases, with 14 bases between them. The CDR3 sequence is CASSVTGFRDTQYF. In DNA form, the CDR3 reads TGTGCCAGCAGCGTAACAGGGTTCCGAGATACGCAGTATTTT. Complete variable domain (other parts from reference TRBV7-9 and TRBJ2-3): DTGVSQNPRHKITKRGQNVTFRCDPISEHNRLYWYRQTLGQGPEFLTYFQNEAQLEKSRLLSDRFSAERPKGSFSTLEIQRTEQGDSAMYLCASSVTGFRDTQYFGPGTRLTVL.

The gene calls are TRBV7-2 and TRBJ1-2; 11 nucleotides line up with TRBD1. CDR1 and CDR2 from the germline V gene are SGHTA and FQGNSA. The CDR3 contains 14 residues. V trimming: 6 bases; J trimming: 7 bases; junction bases outside the gene matches: 7. The CDR3 bases are TGTGCCAGCAGACTCCGGGACAGGGGGGGTGGCTACACCTTC. Translating it yields CASRLRDRGGGYTF.

The chain is built from TRBV9 and TRBJ2-3, with 13 positions matching TRBD2. The V gene end was trimmed by 4 bases and the J gene end by 0 bases; junction bases not matched to a gene: 11. From germline, CDR1 is SGDLS and CDR2 YYNGEE. CDR3 length: 19 residues. CDR3 amino acids: CASSFGPGTSGASTDTQYF. In DNA form, the CDR3 reads TGTGCCAGCAGCTTCGGTCCCGGGACTAGCGGGGCTAGCACAGATACGCAGTATTTT. The full variable domain, with the rest looked up from reference TRBV9 and TRBJ2-3, is DSGVTQTPKHLITATGQRVTLRCSPRSGDLSVYWYQQSLDQGLQFLIQYYNGEERAKGNILERFSAQQFPDLHSELNLSSLELGDSALYFCASSFGPGTSGASTDTQYFGPGTRLTVL.

The V and J genes are TRBV6-5 and TRBJ1-4; D might be TRBD1 (6 bases). Germline CDR1 and CDR2: MNHEY and SVGAGI. The length of the CDR3 is 14 residues. V dropped 4 bases and J dropped 8 bases, with 14 bases sitting between them. CDR3 region: CASSSPGAGEKLFF. As DNA, the CDR3 is TGTGCCAGCAGTTCCCCAGGGGCGGGAGAAAAACTGTTTTTT.

V and J are TRBV5-8 and TRBJ1-4; D is unresolved. In germline, CDR1 is SGHTS, CDR2 YDEGEE. The germline V and J ends were trimmed by 1 base and 7 bases, with 11 bases remaining between them. The CDR3 sequence is 14 residues long. The CDR3 region has the DNA TGTGCCAGCAGCTTGAACGGACCTAGTGAAAAACTGTTTTTT. As protein: CASSLNGPSEKLFF.

The chain employs TRBV2 and TRBJ2-1, with D perhaps being TRBD1 or TRBD2 (5 bases each). Germline values: CDR1 SNHLY, CDR2 FYNNEI. This CDR3 has 14 residues. Trimming pared 8 bases from V and 5 bases from J, leaving 16 bases between. The CDR3 nucleotides read TGTGCCAGCCCTCTAGGGGACGAAGACAATGAGCAGTTCTTC. Protein sequence: CASPLGDEDNEQFF.

The sample holds one count of this clone. V usage is TRBV30 and J usage is TRBJ1-3; D is perhaps TRBD1 (5 bases). The ends were cut back, 5 bases at V and 1 base at J, with 6 bases in the middle. From germline, CDR1 is GTSNPN and CDR2 SVGIG (reference sequence). This CDR3 spans 12 amino acids. The CDR3, as DNA: TGTGCCTGGGAGGGGTCTGGAAACACCATATATTTT. This codes for CAWEGSGNTIYF.

This clone has a single count. The chain couples TRBV18 to TRBJ2-4; D unresolved. The germline gives CDR1 KGHSH, CDR2 LQKENI. Trimming removed 3 bases from V and 0 bases from J, with 15 bases in between. CDR3 length: 17 residues. The CDR3: CASSPGPFKLAKNIQYF. In nucleotides, the CDR3 is TGTGCCAGCTCACCCGGGCCTTTCAAGCTAGCCAAAAACATTCAGTACTTC.

V usage is TRBV5-4 and J usage is TRBJ2-7; a weak D match, TRBD1 (6 bases). Germline CDR1 SGHNT, CDR2 YYREEE (reference sequence). This CDR3 spans 13 amino acids. Trimming shortened V by 6 bases and J by 6 bases, and 16 bases separated the two germline ends. This chain's CDR3 is CASTNRATSEQYF. In nucleotides, the CDR3 is TGTGCCAGCACAAACAGGGCCACCAGCGAGCAGTACTTC.